The clone carrying this T cell receptor beta chain was detected ten times or more. This specimen belongs to a study of early T cells in non-severe SARS-CoV-2 infection. Across the whole study: The authors sequenced bulk RNA from unsorted whole blood, leaving chains unpaired.

CDR3 length equals 15 residues. V was trimmed by 1 base and J by 5 bases, leaving 12 bases between them. Germline CDR1 reads SEHNR; CDR2 reads FQNEAQ (reference sequence). Unique molecular identifiers (one per individual cDNA molecule) were attached. TCRdb called the 5' RACE reads again in MiXCR, with one record for every CDR3 protein. Of 25,000 to 35,000 distinct CDR3 sequences listed, around 5.7% are singletons. The sample comprised whole blood. This chain uses TRBV7-9 with TRBJ2-1, with unresolved D. This clonotype originated in an adult who was a healthcare worker with PCR-confirmed SARS-CoV-2 infection or an uninfected control (not recorded which). CDR3 DNA sequence: TGTGCCAGCAGCTTAGTGTCCCTAGGAAACAATGAGCAGTTCTTC. Its translation is CASSLVSLGNNEQFF.